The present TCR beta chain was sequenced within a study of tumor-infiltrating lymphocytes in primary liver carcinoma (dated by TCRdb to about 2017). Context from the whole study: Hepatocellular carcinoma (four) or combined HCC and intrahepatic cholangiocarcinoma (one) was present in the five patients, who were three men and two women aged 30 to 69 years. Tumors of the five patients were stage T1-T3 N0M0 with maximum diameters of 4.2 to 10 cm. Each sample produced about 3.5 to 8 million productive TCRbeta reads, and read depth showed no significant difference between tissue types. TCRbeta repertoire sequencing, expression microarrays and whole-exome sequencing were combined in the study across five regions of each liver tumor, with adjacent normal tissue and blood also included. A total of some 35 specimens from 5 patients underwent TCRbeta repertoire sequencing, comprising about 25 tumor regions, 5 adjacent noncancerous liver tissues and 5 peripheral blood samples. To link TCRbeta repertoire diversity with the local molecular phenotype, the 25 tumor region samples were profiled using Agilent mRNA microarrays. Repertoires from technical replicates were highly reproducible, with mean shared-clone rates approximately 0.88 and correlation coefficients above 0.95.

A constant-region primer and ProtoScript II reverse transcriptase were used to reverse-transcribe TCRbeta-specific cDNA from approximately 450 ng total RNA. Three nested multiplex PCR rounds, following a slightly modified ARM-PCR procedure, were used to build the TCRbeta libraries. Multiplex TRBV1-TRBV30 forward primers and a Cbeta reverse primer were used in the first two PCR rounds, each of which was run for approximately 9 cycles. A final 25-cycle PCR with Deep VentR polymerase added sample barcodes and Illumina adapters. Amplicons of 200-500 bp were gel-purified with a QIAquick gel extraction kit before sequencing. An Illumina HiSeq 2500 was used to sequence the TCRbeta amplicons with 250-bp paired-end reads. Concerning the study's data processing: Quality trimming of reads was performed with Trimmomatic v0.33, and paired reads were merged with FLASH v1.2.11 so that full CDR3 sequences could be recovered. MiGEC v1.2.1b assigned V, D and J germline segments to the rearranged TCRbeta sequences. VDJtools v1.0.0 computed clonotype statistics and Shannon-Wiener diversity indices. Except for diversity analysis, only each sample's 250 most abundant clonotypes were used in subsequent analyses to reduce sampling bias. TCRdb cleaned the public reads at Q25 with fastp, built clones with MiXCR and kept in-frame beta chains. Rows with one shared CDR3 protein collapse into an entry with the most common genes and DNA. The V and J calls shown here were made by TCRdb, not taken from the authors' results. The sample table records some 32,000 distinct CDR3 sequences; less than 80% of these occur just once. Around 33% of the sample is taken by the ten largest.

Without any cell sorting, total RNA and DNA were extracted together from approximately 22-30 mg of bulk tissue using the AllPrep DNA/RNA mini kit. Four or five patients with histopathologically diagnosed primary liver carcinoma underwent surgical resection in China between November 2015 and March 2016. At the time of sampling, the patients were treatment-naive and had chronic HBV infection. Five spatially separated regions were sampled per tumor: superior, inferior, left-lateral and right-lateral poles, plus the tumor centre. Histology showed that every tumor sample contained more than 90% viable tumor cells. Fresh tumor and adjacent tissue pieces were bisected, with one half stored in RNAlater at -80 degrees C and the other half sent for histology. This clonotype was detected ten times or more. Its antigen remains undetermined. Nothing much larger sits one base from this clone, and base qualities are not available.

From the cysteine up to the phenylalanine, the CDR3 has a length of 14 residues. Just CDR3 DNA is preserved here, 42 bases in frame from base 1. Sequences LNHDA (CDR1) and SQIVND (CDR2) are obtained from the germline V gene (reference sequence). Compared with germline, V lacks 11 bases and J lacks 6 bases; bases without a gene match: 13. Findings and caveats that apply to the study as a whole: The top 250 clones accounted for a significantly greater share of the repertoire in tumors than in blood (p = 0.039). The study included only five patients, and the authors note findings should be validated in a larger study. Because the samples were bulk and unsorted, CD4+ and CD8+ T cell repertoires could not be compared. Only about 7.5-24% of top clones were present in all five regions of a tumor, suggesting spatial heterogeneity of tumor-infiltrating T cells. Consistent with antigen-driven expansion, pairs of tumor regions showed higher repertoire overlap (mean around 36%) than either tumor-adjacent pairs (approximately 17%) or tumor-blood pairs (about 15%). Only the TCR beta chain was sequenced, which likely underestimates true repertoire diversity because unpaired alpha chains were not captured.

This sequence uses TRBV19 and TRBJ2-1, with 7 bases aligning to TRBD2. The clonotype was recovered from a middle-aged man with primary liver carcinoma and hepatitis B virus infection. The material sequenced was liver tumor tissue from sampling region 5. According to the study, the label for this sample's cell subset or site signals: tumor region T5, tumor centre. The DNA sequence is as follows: TGTGCCTCTACCACCGGGACTAAACGCAATGAGCAGTTCTTC. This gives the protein CASTTGTKRNEQFF.